The subject of this entry is one TCR beta chain. Antigen unknown. These data belong to a study of T cell responses to AZD1222 COVID-19 vaccine. Looking at the study overall: Recipients boosted at about 4 weeks or about 12 weeks are pooled.

Data came from immunoSEQ multiplex PCR; TCRdb stores just in-frame clones and leaves some out. The sample consists of around 35,000 clones, 86% of them appearing once. CDR1 and CDR2 (germline): LNHDA, SQIVND (reference sequence). With 0 bases removed from V and 4 bases from J, the gap between germline ends came to 9 bases. CDR3 length: 14 residues. Study observations and caveats: Vaccine-associated CD4 TCRs ranged over spike, dominating at 160-218 and 743-854. Repertoires were sampled only after the peak T cell response. The number of AZD1222 recipients seropositive at baseline was only five to seven.

This clonotype originated in an adult in good health. Sequenced here: peripheral blood, sampled on day 0 of AZD1222 vaccination. The chain has TRBV19 and TRBJ2-5, with a tentative D call TRBD1 (6 bases). For the CDR3, the DNA is TGTGCCAGTAGTATAGAGGGCAGGGGAGAGACCCAGTACTTC. Translated: CASSIEGRGETQYF.